This TCR beta chain originates from a study of T cells in Graves' hyperthyroidism and ophthalmopathy (dated by TCRdb to about 2019). About the full investigation: Peripheral blood samples were taken at initial diagnosis, before any treatment was given. A discovery cohort of roughly 100 patients, about 43 with Graves' ophthalmopathy and 57 with stable Graves' hyperthyroidism, was used to find distinguishing TCR V-J signatures. Prospective prediction of ophthalmopathy was tested in an independent validation cohort of about 19 hyperthyroidism patients and some 17 patients who later progressed to ophthalmopathy. The roughly 90 discovery patients were divided at random into training and test sets in a 7:3 ratio. In addition, the study compared T-cell repertoires in thyroid tissue and in blood from roughly 6 Graves' hyperthyroidism patients. Following sampling, methimazole starting at 30 mg daily was given to hyperthyroidism patients, and high-dose intravenous methylprednisolone was given to ophthalmopathy patients. According to the paper, TCR Vbeta CDR3 sequencing was carried out on 135 peripheral blood samples, which came from approximately 41 ophthalmopathy, around 75 hyperthyroidism and some 17 progressor patients.

The TCR beta CDR3 regions were amplified from the RNA transcripts. The TCR CDR3 was subjected to a first round of RT-PCR using the HTBI primer set and the Qiagen OneStep RT-PCR kit. A second multiplex PCR round built the libraries, followed by size selection and purification. The libraries were sequenced on an Illumina HiSeq2000 using paired-end 100 bp reads. Per the source publication's procedure: SOAPnuke was used to process the raw data, removing reads that contained adapters or uncalled bases, had a mean Phred below 15, or lacked an exact match to the constant primer or identifier. COPE v1.2.5 was used to merge the high-quality paired reads, and each unique nucleotide sequence was defined as a clonotype. MiTCR v1.1 was used to align the clonotypes against IMGT TRBV, TRBD and TRBJ reference segments. The analysis was restricted to V-J combinations with a frequency above 0.0001, which together covered just over 98% of the repertoires. The TCS score was defined as F50 (clonal expansion) divided by E x V (chaos), with BLOSUM62-based TCRdist calculated between CDR3 peptides within each V-J. Welch's t-statistics and random forest reduced some 510 V-J features to 13, which were used in a naive Bayes classifier (R e1071). In-frame beta chains were kept once TCRdb had trimmed the public reads at Q25 with fastp and called clones with MiXCR. When rows share a CDR3 protein, they turn into one entry using the most common DNA and genes. These V and J calls rely on TCRdb rather than the paper's analysis. The sample yields about 200,000 distinct CDR3 sequences; around 20% were counted once. The leading ten clones occupy roughly 44% of the sample.

Stable Graves' hyperthyroidism was defined as no progression to ophthalmopathy during 18 months of follow-up. Hyperthyroidism patients were newly diagnosed, had a disease duration of under 2 months, and were aged 18 to 65 years. The study excluded patients with uncontrolled infections, other autoimmune diseases, pregnancy or lactation. Diagnoses were established on the basis of clinical symptoms, serum thyroxine and TRAb, thyroid ultrasound, and orbital computed tomography. Ficoll-Paque density gradient centrifugation was used to isolate PBMCs from approximately 10 ml of fresh peripheral blood. Total RNA was extracted with Trizol reagent, and quality was checked on an Agilent 2100 Bioanalyzer. About this clonotype: What this receptor recognizes is not known. No much larger clone exists at a distance of one base, and base qualities are not known.

The germline V end is reduced by 11 bases and the J end by 4 bases; junction bases left unmatched: 12. Spanning cysteine to phenylalanine, the CDR3 consists of 14 amino acids. Only CDR3 DNA remains: 42 bases, in frame from the first base. Per the germline V gene, MDHEN is the CDR1 and SYDVKM is the CDR2. Overall results and qualifications from the work: During validation, the model predicted progression to ophthalmopathy a median of roughly 7.1 months ahead of onset, with around 71% sensitivity and around 72% specificity. A 13 V-J signature model separated ophthalmopathy from stable hyperthyroidism, with around 90% sensitivity and just under 84% specificity in cross-validation and 80%/75% in testing. No statistical method was used to set the sample size in advance, and investigators knew the group allocation. Most expanded thyroid clonotypes (frequency above 0.001) were also found in blood, which suggests that blood repertoires may mirror thyroid immune responses.

The receptor's source is a man in his forties with Graves' hyperthyroidism. Sequencing was carried out using blood. The sequence joins TRBV28 to TRBJ2-3, with 7 central nucleotides matching TRBD1. In nucleotides, the sequence is TGTGCCGGCGTTCTAGGGGGCGGGTCAGATACGCAGTATTTT. Its protein reads: CAGVLGGGSDTQYF.